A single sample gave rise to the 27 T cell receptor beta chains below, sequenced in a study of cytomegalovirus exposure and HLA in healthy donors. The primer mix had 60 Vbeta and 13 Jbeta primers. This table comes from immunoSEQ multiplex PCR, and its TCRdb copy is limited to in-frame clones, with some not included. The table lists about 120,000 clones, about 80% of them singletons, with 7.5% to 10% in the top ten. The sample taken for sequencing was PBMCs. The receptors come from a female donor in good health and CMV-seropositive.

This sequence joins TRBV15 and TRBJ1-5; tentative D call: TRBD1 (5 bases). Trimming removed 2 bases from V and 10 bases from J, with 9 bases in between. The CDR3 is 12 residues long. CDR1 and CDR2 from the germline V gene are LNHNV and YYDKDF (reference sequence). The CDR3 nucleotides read TGTGCCACCAGCAGACAGGGTAGACCCCAGCATTTT. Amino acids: CATSRQGRPQHF.

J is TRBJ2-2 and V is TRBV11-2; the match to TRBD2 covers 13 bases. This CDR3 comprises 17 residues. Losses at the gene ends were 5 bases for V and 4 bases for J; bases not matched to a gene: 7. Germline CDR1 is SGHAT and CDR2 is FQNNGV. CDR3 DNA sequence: TGTGCCAGCAGCACCTGGACTAGCGGGGGTTTCACCGGGGAGCTGTTTTTT. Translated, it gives CASSTWTSGGFTGELFF.

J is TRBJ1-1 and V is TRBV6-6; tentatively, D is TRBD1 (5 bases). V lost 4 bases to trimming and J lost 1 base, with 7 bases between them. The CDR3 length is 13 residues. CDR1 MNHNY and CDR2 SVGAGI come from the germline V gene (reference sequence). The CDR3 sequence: CASSFGGNTEAFF. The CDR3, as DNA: TGTGCCAGCAGTTTCGGGGGGAACACTGAAGCTTTCTTT.

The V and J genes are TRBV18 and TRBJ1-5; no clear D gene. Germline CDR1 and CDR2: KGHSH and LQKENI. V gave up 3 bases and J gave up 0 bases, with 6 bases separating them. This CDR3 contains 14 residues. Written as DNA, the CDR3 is TGTGCCAGCTCACCCAGGTATAGCAATCAGCCCCAGCATTTT. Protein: CASSPRYSNQPQHF.

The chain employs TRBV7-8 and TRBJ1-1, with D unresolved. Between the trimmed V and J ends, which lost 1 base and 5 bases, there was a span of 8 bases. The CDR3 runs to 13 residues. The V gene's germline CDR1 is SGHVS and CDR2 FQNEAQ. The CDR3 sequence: CASSLVRWTEAFF. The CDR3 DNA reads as TGTGCCAGCAGCTTAGTGAGGTGGACTGAAGCTTTCTTT.

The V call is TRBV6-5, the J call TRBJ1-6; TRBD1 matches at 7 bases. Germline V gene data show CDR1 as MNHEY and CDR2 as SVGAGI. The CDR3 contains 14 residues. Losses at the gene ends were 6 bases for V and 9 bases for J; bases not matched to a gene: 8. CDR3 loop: CASRRRDSLSPLHF. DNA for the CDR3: TGTGCCAGCAGACGCCGGGACAGTCTTTCACCCCTCCACTTT.

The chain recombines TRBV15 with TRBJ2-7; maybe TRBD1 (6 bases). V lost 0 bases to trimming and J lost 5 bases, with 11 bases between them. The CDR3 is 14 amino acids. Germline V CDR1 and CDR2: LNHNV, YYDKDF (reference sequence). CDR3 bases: TGTGCCACCAGCAGAGATCAGGACAGCCACGAGCAGTACTTC. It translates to CATSRDQDSHEQYF.

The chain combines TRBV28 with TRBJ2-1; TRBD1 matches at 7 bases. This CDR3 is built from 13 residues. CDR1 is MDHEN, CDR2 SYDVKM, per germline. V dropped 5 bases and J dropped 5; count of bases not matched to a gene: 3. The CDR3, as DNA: TGTGCCAGCAGTATGGGACAGAACAATGAGCAGTTCTTC. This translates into CASSMGQNNEQFF.

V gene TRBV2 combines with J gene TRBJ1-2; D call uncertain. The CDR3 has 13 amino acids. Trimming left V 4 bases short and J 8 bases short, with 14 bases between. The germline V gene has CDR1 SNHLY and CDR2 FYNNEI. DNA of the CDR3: TGTGCCAGCAGTGTCTCTGGTCTACGGGGCTACACCTTC. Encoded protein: CASSVSGLRGYTF.

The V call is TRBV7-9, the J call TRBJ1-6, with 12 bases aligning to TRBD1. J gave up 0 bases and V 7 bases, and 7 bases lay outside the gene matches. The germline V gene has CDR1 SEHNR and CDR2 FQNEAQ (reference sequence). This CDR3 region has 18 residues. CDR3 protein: CASTGTGGASSYNSPLHF. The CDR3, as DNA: TGTGCCAGCACCGGGACAGGGGGCGCAAGCTCCTATAATTCACCCCTCCACTTT.

DNA for the CDR3: TGTGCCAGCAGTCGGACAGCCGTCAATGAAAAACTGTTTTTT. It specifies CASSRTAVNEKLFF. The genes are TRBV27 and TRBJ1-4, with D possibly being TRBD1 (6 bases). CDR3 size: 14 residues. The V gene lost 5 bases and the J gene lost 5 bases, with 12 bases spanning the gap. In germline, CDR1 is MNHEY, CDR2 SMNVEV (reference sequence).

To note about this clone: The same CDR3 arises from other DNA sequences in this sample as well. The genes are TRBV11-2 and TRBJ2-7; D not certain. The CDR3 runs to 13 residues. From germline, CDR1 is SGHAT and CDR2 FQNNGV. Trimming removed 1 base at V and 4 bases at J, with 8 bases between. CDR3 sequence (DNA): TGTGCCAGCAGCTTAGGTACGGTGTACGAGCAGTACTTC. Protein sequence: CASSLGTVYEQYF.

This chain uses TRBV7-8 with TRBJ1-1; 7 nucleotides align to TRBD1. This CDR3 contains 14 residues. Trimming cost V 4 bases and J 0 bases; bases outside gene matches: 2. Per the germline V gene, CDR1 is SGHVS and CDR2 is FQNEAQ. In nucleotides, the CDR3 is TGTGCCAGCAGCTCGACAGGGATGAACACTGAAGCTTTCTTT. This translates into CASSSTGMNTEAFF.

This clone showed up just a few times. The CDR3 bases are TGCGCCAGCAGCCGGGACAGTTCTAGCACAGATACGCAGTATTTT. Its translation: CASSRDSSSTDTQYF. The J gene is TRBJ2-3, the V gene TRBV5-1, with TRBD1 matching 7 bases. The CDR3 extends over 15 amino acids. Germline values: CDR1 SGHRS, CDR2 YFSETQ. Unmatched junction bases numbered 5, after V lost 4 bases and J lost 0 bases.

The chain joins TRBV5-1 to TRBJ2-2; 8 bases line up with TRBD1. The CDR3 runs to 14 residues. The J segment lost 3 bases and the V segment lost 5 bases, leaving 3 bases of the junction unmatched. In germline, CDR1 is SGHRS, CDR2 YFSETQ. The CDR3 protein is CASRSDRDTGELFF. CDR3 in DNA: TGCGCCAGCAGATCGGACAGGGACACCGGGGAGCTGTTTTTT.

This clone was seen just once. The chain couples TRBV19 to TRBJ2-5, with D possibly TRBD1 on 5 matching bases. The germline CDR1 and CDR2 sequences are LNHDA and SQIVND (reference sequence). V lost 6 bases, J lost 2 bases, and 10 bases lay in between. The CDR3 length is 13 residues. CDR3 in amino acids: CASRRTLQETQYF. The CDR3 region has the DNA TGTGCCAGTAGAAGGACACTTCAAGAGACCCAGTACTTC. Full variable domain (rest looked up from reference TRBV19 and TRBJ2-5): DGGITQSPKYLFRKEGQNVTLSCEQNLNHDAMYWYRQDPGQGLRLIYYSQIVNDFQKGDIAEGYSVSREKKESFPLTVTSAQKNPTAFYLCASRRTLQETQYFGPGTRLLVL.

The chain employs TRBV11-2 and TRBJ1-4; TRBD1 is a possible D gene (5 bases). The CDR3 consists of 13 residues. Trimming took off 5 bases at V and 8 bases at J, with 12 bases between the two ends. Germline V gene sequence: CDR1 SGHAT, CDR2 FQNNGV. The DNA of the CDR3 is TGTGCCAGCAGCAGTCAAACAGGCGAAAAACTGTTTTTT. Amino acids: CASSSQTGEKLFF.

The DNA for the CDR3 is TGCGCCAGCAGCCACCGACAGGGCTCCTACGAGCAGTACTTC. Its translation: CASSHRQGSYEQYF. The J gene is TRBJ2-5, the V gene TRBV4-3; TRBD1 agrees at 7 bases. The DNA end is a closer match to TRBJ2-7, so the J assignment may be wrong. Germline loops: CDR1 LGHNA, CDR2 YSLEER. The CDR3 is 14 amino acids.

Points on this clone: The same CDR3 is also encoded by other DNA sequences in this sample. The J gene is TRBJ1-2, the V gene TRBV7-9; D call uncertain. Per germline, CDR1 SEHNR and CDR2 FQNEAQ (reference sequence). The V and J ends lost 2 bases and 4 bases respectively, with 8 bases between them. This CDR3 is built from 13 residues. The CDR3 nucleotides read TGTGCCAGCAGCTTACCGTCGAGCTATGGCTACACCTTC. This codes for CASSLPSSYGYTF.

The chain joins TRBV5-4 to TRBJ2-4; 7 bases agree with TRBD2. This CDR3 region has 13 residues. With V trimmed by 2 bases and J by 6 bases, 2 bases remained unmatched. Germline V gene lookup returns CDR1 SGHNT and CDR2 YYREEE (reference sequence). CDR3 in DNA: TGTGCCAGCAGCTTAGGGAGGGGAAACATTCAGTACTTC. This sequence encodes CASSLGRGNIQYF.

The CDR3 DNA reads as TGTGCCAGCAGCCTTGACAGATCCAACACTGAAGCTTTCTTT. Protein product: CASSLDRSNTEAFF. J is TRBJ1-1 and V is TRBV7-9; maybe TRBD1 (5 bases). Trimming stripped 5 bases from V and 2 bases from J, with 12 bases between. Germline CDR1 and CDR2: SEHNR and FQNEAQ (reference sequence). The CDR3 is 14 residues long.

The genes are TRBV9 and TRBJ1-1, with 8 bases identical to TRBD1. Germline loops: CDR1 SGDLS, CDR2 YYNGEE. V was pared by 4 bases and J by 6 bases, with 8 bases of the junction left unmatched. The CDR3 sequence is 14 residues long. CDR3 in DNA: TGTGCCAGCAGCCTCGGGACAGGTCTCGCTGAAGCTTTCTTT. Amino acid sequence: CASSLGTGLAEAFF.

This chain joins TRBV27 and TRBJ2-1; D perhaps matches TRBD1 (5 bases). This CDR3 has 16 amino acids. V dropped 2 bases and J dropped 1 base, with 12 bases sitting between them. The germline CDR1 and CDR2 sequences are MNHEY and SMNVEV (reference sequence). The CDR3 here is CASSLSREGSYNEQFF. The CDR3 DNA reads TGTGCCAGCAGTTTAAGCAGGGAAGGGTCCTACAATGAGCAGTTCTTC.

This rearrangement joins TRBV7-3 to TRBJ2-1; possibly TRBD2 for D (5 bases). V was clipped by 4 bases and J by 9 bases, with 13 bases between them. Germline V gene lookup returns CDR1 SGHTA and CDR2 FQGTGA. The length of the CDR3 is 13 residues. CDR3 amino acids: CASSYRLSGEQFF. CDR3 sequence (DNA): TGTGCCAGCAGCTATAGACTATCGGGTGAGCAGTTCTTC.

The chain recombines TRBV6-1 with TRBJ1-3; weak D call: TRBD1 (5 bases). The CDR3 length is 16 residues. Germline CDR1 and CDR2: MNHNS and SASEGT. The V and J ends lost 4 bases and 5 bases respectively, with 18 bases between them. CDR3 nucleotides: TGTGCCAGCAGTGGTAATAAAGGGGCGGACAGAAACACCATATATTTT. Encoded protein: CASSGNKGADRNTIYF.

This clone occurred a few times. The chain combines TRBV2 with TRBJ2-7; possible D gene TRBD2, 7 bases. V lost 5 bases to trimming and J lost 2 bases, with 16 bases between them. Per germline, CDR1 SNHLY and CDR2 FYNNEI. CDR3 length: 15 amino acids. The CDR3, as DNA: TGTGCCAGCAGTAAGGGGGGGGGTTTTACCTACGAGCAGTACTTC. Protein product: CASSKGGGFTYEQYF.

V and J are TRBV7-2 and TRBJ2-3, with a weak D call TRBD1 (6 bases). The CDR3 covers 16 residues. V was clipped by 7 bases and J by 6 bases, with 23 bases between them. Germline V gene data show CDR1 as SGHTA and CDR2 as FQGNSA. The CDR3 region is CASTTIVGRGRDTQYF. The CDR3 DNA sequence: TGTGCCAGCACCACAATAGTAGGCAGGGGACGGGATACGCAGTATTTT.